Below, 32 T cell receptor beta chains from the same sample are listed, as sequenced in a study of T cell responses to AZD1222 COVID-19 vaccine. The data were produced by immunoSEQ multiplex PCR, yet TCRdb's version contains in-frame clones alone and is incomplete. Of some 150,000 clones in the sample, 85% to 95% are singletons; the top ten hold 3.9%. This material consisted of peripheral blood, taken on day 0 of AZD1222 vaccination. These receptors came from an adult in good health.

The chain has TRBV20-1 and TRBJ2-5; 7 nucleotides line up with TRBD1. Unmatched junction bases numbered 9, after V lost 3 bases and J lost 5 bases. This CDR3 region has 14 residues. Germline CDR1 and CDR2: DFQATT and SNEGSKA (reference sequence). CDR3 region: CSASRYRGGETQYF. The CDR3 region has the DNA TGCAGTGCTAGTAGATACAGGGGCGGGGAGACCCAGTACTTC.

This chain links TRBV29-1 with TRBJ2-2; D unresolved. Deletions cut 1 base from V and 1 base from J, with 7 bases between. Germline loops: CDR1 SQVTM, CDR2 ANQGSEA. The CDR3 runs 14 residues. The CDR3 DNA sequence: TGCAGCGTTGAAGGACGGAGGAACACCGGGGAGCTGTTTTTT. Amino acids: CSVEGRRNTGELFF.

The chain joins TRBV14 to TRBJ2-1; 10 bases are shared with TRBD2. Per germline, CDR1 SGHDN and CDR2 FVKESK. The CDR3 spans 15 residues. The V segment lost 4 bases and the J segment 6 bases; nucleotides outside the gene matches: 6. Here the CDR3 reads CASSRLIAGGNEQFF. CDR3 coding DNA: TGTGCCAGCAGCCGACTTATAGCGGGAGGCAATGAGCAGTTCTTC.

The chain recombines TRBV27 with TRBJ2-6, with no clear D. This CDR3 is 14 amino acids long. V lost 4 bases and J lost 2, with 6 bases in between. Per the germline V gene, CDR1 is MNHEY and CDR2 is SMNVEV (reference sequence). CDR3 sequence: CASSYGAGANVLTF. Here the CDR3 DNA reads TGTGCCAGCAGTTACGGCGCTGGGGCCAACGTCCTGACTTTC.

The CDR3 DNA reads TGTGCCAGCAGCTTGCAGGGGGCGAATGAAAAACTGTTTTTT. This sequence encodes CASSLQGANEKLFF. The chain employs TRBV5-4 and TRBJ1-4; 8 bases are a match to TRBD1. The CDR3 runs 14 residues. Trimming took 1 base from V and 5 from J; bases not matched to a gene: 1. Germline V gene sequence: CDR1 SGHNT, CDR2 YYREEE (reference sequence).

The gene calls are TRBV7-9 and TRBJ2-6, with a tentative D call TRBD2 (6 bases). The germline gives CDR1 SEHNR, CDR2 FQNEAQ (reference sequence). CDR3 size: 15 residues. The V end lost 6 bases, the J end lost 7 bases, and 16 bases lay between the germline ends. The CDR3 region is CASRTPGLSANVLTF. CDR3 nucleotide sequence: TGTGCCAGCAGAACGCCGGGACTCTCCGCCAACGTCCTGACTTTC.

V is TRBV9 and J is TRBJ1-3; D not certain. Germline CDR1 and CDR2: SGDLS and YYNGEE. Trimming took off 0 bases at V and 0 bases at J, with 7 bases between the two ends. The CDR3 consists of 15 residues. The CDR3 bases are TGTGCCAGCAGCGTAGGTGGAAACTCTGGAAACACCATATATTTT. It yields the protein CASSVGGNSGNTIYF.

The rearrangement joins TRBV11-2 to TRBJ1-1; D remains ambiguous. CDR1 is SGHAT and CDR2 is FQNNGV in the germline V gene. Trimming cost V 2 bases and J 8 bases, with 9 bases left between them. The CDR3 contains 12 residues. Here the CDR3 reads CASSLMGDEAFF. CDR3 in DNA: TGTGCCAGCAGCTTAATGGGTGACGAAGCTTTCTTT.

The chain has TRBV4-1 and TRBJ2-3; tentatively, D is TRBD1 or TRBD2 (6 bases each). The V gene's germline CDR1 is MGHRA and CDR2 YSYEKL. V was shortened by 1 base and J by 0 bases, with 11 bases between the two germline ends. This CDR3 is 16 amino acids long. The CDR3 nucleotides are TGCGCCAGCAGCCAAGGTACAGGGACTAGCACAGATACGCAGTATTTT. As protein: CASSQGTGTSTDTQYF.

The chain uses TRBV7-9 and TRBJ2-7; D may be TRBD1 or TRBD2 (5 bases each). The CDR3 loop spans 13 amino acids. The germline V gene has CDR1 SEHNR and CDR2 FQNEAQ (reference sequence). V gave up 4 bases and J gave up 3 bases, with 10 bases separating them. The CDR3, as DNA: TGTGCCAGCAGCTCCGGGACCTACTACGAGCAGTACTTC. As protein: CASSSGTYYEQYF.

V gene TRBV10-2 combines with J gene TRBJ2-1, with 11 positions matching TRBD1. V shed 8 bases and J 12 bases; nucleotides not matched to a gene: 12. Germline V gene lookup returns CDR1 WSHSY and CDR2 SAAADI. The CDR3 length is 14 residues. In nucleotides, the CDR3 is TGCGCCAGCGGGGGGACAGGGGGTGTGTTGGGGCAGTTCTTC. Protein product: CASGGTGGVLGQFF.

V gene TRBV13 combines with J gene TRBJ2-5, with D perhaps assigned TRBD1 or TRBD2 (5 bases each). V was clipped by 5 bases and J by 3 bases, with 16 bases between them. This CDR3 has 15 residues. Germline-derived CDR1 and CDR2 are PRHDT and FYEKMQ (reference sequence). The chain's CDR3 is CASSLFGDGEETQYF. The DNA for the CDR3 is TGTGCCAGCAGCCTCTTTGGGGACGGGGAAGAGACCCAGTACTTC.

The chain is built from TRBV2 and TRBJ2-1, with a tentative D call TRBD2 (6 bases). Deletions cut 4 bases from V and 6 bases from J, with 13 bases between. Germline values: CDR1 SNHLY, CDR2 FYNNEI. The CDR3 contains 14 residues. CDR3 nucleotide sequence: TGTGCCAGCAGTGGACTAGTAATAAGCAATGAGCAGTTCTTC. It translates to CASSGLVISNEQFF.

The chain is built from TRBV7-9 and TRBJ1-2, with D perhaps matching TRBD1 (5 bases). V lost 3 bases and J lost 4, with 9 bases in between. Germline V CDR1 and CDR2: SEHNR, FQNEAQ (reference sequence). The CDR3 runs 13 residues. In DNA, the CDR3 is TGTGCCAGCAGCTTGGGGCAGAGCTATGGCTACACCTTC. Its protein product is CASSLGQSYGYTF.

V and J are TRBV29-1 and TRBJ1-4; D is perhaps TRBD1 (5 bases). Deletions cut 7 bases from V and 7 bases from J, with 22 bases between. CDR3 size: 15 residues. Germline V lookup: CDR1 SQVTM, CDR2 ANQGSEA. The CDR3 reads CSGKGTPGHGEKLFF. Here the CDR3 DNA reads TGCAGCGGTAAGGGGACTCCAGGACATGGTGAAAAACTGTTTTTT. The full variable domain, with the rest looked up from reference TRBV29-1 and TRBJ1-4, is SAVISQKPSRDICQRGTSLTIQCQVDSQVTMMFWYRQQPGQSLTLIATANQGSEATYESGFVIDKFPISRPNLTFSTLTVSNMSPEDSSIYLCSGKGTPGHGEKLFFGSGTQLSVL.

This chain uses TRBV5-4 with TRBJ1-6, with D perhaps TRBD1 (6 bases). V dropped 3 bases and J dropped 1 base, with 11 bases sitting between them. The CDR3 runs 16 residues. CDR1 SGHNT and CDR2 YYREEE come from the germline V gene (reference sequence). The CDR3 sequence is CASSSGAKSYNSPLHF. The CDR3 nucleotides read TGTGCCAGCAGCTCGGGGGCAAAATCCTATAATTCACCCCTCCACTTT.

J is TRBJ2-5 and V is TRBV5-5, with D possibly TRBD1 on 6 matching bases. The CDR3 has 15 amino acids. The V end lost 5 bases, the J end lost 3 bases, and 17 bases lay between the germline ends. CDR1 SGHKS and CDR2 YYEKEE come from the germline V gene (reference sequence). The CDR3 nucleotides are TGTGCCAGCAGTACGACAGGAATGGGCAAAGAGACCCAGTACTTC. This encodes CASSTTGMGKETQYF.

This chain uses TRBV6-5 with TRBJ1-3; no firm D call. V shed 8 bases and J shed 0 bases, with 14 bases lying between them. The V gene's germline CDR1 is MNHEY and CDR2 SVGAGI. This CDR3 is 15 amino acids long. The DNA for the CDR3 is TGTGCCAGCCGGGTCGCCAGTAACTCTGGAAACACCATATATTTT. As protein: CASRVASNSGNTIYF.

In its sample, this clone was seen once. The chain employs TRBV6-6 and TRBJ1-2; 10 bases match TRBD1. Trimming cost V 0 bases and J 6 bases; bases outside gene matches: 7. Germline values: CDR1 MNHNY, CDR2 SVGAGI (reference sequence). The CDR3 sequence is 16 residues long. The CDR3 DNA is TGTGCCAGCAGTTACTCGCGGACAGGGGGAAATGATGGCTACACCTTC. It yields the protein CASSYSRTGGNDGYTF.

The chain combines TRBV12-5 with TRBJ1-3; no reliable D call. Germline loops: CDR1 LGHNT, CDR2 FRNRAP. Trimming shortened V by 1 base and J by 7 bases, and 14 bases separated the two germline ends. The CDR3 totals 15 residues. CDR3 region: CASGLGLLEGNTIYF. For the CDR3, the DNA is TGTGCTAGTGGTTTGGGGCTCCTCGAGGGTAACACCATATATTTT.

This chain joins TRBV4-2 and TRBJ1-1, with TRBD1 matching 7 bases. The CDR3 consists of 21 residues. Germline CDR1 and CDR2: LGHNA and YNFKEQ. The ends lost 0 bases at V and 4 bases at J; junction bases unmatched: 23. This CDR3 reads CASSQEIMRDSHRWKSTEAFF. CDR3 DNA: TGTGCCAGCAGCCAAGAAATTATGAGGGACAGCCACCGGTGGAAGAGCACTGAAGCTTTCTTT.

This chain uses TRBV28 with TRBJ1-2; TRBD1 matches 9 bases. V was pared by 5 bases and J by 8 bases, with 6 bases of the junction left unmatched. CDR1 is MDHEN and CDR2 is SYDVKM in the germline V gene. The CDR3 totals 13 residues. In DNA form, the CDR3 reads TGTGCCAGCAGTCGACAGGGGGGGAACGGCTACACCTTC. Translated, it gives CASSRQGGNGYTF.

This chain connects TRBV3-1 (or the pseudogene TRBV3-2) to TRBJ1-1; D is uncertain. V dropped 0 bases and J dropped 1 base, with 12 bases sitting between them. The CDR3 runs 16 residues. Germline loops: CDR1 LGHDT, CDR2 YNNKEL (reference sequence). The CDR3 is CASSQERTSRNTEAFF. The CDR3 coding sequence is TGTGCCAGCAGCCAAGAAAGGACCTCCAGGAACACTGAAGCTTTCTTT.

V usage is TRBV11-2 and J usage is TRBJ2-7, with 14 bases identical to TRBD2. Germline loops: CDR1 SGHAT, CDR2 FQNNGV. V shed 5 bases, J shed 6 bases, and the junction held 3 bases outside the gene matches. The CDR3 covers 14 residues. The CDR3 coding sequence is TGTGCCAGCAGCCTAGGACTAGCGGGGGGCGAGCAGTACTTC. Translated: CASSLGLAGGEQYF.

The V call is TRBV18, the J call TRBJ1-5; TRBD1 matches 9 bases. The CDR3 is 18 amino acids. The V gene end was trimmed by 5 bases and the J gene end by 5 bases; junction bases not matched to a gene: 16. Germline values: CDR1 KGHSH, CDR2 LQKENI. CDR3 protein: CASSSRVRDRVNDQPQHF. As DNA, the CDR3 is TGTGCCAGCTCATCGCGAGTCCGGGACAGGGTTAACGATCAGCCCCAGCATTTT.

This clone appeared a few times. This chain connects TRBV6-1 to TRBJ1-3; D is unresolved. This CDR3 comprises 15 residues. CDR1 is MNHNS, CDR2 SASEGT, per germline. Trimming shortened V by 2 bases and J by 0 bases, and 8 bases separated the two germline ends. CDR3 nucleotide sequence: TGTGCCAGCAGTGAATACGGCAGCTCTGGAAACACCATATATTTT. Translating it yields CASSEYGSSGNTIYF.

This clone was recorded once. The V and J genes are TRBV27 and TRBJ1-1; no clear D gene. V lost 5 bases and J 0 bases, leaving 10 bases between the germline ends. Germline lookup yields CDR1 MNHEY and CDR2 SMNVEV (reference sequence). CDR3 length: 14 residues. CDR3 residues: CASSGFTVNTEAFF. CDR3 in DNA: TGTGCCAGCAGTGGGTTCACTGTGAACACTGAAGCTTTCTTT.

This CDR3 is CAWSAGVSYEQYF. The CDR3 DNA reads TGTGCCTGGAGTGCCGGGGTTTCCTACGAGCAGTACTTC. The rearrangement joins TRBV30 to TRBJ2-7; perhaps TRBD2 as D (5 bases). V lost 1 base to trimming and J lost 1 base, with 8 bases between them. This CDR3 is 13 amino acids long. Germline-derived CDR1 and CDR2 are GTSNPN and SVGIG (reference sequence).

The gene calls are TRBV19 and TRBJ2-1; 10 bases are a match to TRBD2. This CDR3 contains 14 residues. After removal of 5 bases from V and 16 bases from J, the junction contained 14 bases not matched to a gene. Looked up from germline, CDR1 is LNHDA and CDR2 is SQIVND (reference sequence). The CDR3 region is CASSALAGGAPSFF. CDR3 DNA: TGTGCCAGTAGTGCCTTAGCGGGAGGCGCCCCGAGCTTCTTC.

The chain joins TRBV19 to TRBJ1-1; unclear D gene. CDR1 LNHDA and CDR2 SQIVND come from the germline V gene (reference sequence). The CDR3 length is 13 residues. Trimming removed 6 bases from V and 3 bases from J, with 11 bases in between. CDR3 coding DNA: TGTGCCAGTAGCAGAGGGAGGGACACTGAAGCTTTCTTT. Its protein product is CASSRGRDTEAFF.

This rearrangement joins TRBV4-1 to TRBJ2-1; TRBD2 agrees at 9 bases. V shed 5 bases, J shed 4 bases, and the junction held 12 bases outside the gene matches. Germline CDR1 MGHRA, CDR2 YSYEKL. This CDR3 comprises 17 residues. DNA for the CDR3: TGCGCCAGCAGCTCCCGCGCGACTAGCGGCCAATACAATGAGCAGTTCTTC. This codes for CASSSRATSGQYNEQFF.

CDR3: CASSEAGSGGYTF. As DNA, the CDR3 is TGTGCCAGCAGTGAGGCAGGGTCGGGTGGCTACACCTTC. The J gene is TRBJ1-2, the V gene TRBV6-1; possible D gene TRBD1, 5 bases. Germline CDR1 reads MNHNS; CDR2 reads SASEGT. The CDR3 runs 13 residues. Trimming took 3 bases from V and 7 from J, leaving 12 bases between them.